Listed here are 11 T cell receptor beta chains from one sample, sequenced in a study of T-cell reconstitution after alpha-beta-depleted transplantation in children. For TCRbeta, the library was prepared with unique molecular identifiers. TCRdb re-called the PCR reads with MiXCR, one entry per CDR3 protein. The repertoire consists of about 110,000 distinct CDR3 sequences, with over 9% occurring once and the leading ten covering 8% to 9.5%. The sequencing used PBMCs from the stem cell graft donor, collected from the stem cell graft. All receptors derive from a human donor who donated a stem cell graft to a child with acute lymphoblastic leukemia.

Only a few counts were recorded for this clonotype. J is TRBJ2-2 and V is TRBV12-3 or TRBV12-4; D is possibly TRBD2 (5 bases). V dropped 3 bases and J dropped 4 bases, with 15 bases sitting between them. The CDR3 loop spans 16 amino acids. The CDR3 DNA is TGTGCCAGCAGTTTTGGTACCGGGGTCGGCACCGGGGAGCTGTTTTTT. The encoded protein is CASSFGTGVGTGELFF.

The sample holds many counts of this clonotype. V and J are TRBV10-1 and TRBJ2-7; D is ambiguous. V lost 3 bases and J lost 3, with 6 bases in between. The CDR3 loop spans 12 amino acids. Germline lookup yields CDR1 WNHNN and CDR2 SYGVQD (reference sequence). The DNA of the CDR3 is TGCGCCAGCAGTGAATACAGCTACGAGCAGTACTTC. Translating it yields CASSEYSYEQYF.

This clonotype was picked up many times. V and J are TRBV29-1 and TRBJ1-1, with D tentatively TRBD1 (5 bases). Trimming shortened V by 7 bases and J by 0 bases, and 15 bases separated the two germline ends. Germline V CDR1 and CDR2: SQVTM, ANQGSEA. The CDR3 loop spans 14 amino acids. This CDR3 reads CSAKFRELNTEAFF. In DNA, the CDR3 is TGCAGCGCGAAATTCAGGGAATTGAACACTGAAGCTTTCTTT. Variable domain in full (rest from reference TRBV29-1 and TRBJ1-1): SAVISQKPSRDICQRGTSLTIQCQVDSQVTMMFWYRQQPGQSLTLIATANQGSEATYESGFVIDKFPISRPNLTFSTLTVSNMSPEDSSIYLCSAKFRELNTEAFFGQGTRLTVV.

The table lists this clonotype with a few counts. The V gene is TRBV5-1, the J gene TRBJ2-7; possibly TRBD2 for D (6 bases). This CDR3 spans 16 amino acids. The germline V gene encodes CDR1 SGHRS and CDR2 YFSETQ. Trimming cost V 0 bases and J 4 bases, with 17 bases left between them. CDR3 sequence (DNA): TGCGCCAGCAGCTTGGACGGGTCGTCCGGGGGTTACGAGCAGTACTTC. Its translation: CASSLDGSSGGYEQYF.

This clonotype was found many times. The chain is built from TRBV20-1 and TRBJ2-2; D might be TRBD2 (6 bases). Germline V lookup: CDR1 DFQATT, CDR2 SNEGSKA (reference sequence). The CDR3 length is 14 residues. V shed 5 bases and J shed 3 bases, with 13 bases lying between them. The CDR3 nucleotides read TGCAGTGCTCGGGACTCTGGACACACCGGGGAGCTGTTTTTT. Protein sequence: CSARDSGHTGELFF.

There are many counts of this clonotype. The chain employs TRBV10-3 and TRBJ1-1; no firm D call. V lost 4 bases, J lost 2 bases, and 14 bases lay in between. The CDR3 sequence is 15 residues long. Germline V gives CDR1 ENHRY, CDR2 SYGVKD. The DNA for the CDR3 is TGTGCCATCAGTGCCCAAGGGTTCCATAACACTGAAGCTTTCTTT. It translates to CAISAQGFHNTEAFF.

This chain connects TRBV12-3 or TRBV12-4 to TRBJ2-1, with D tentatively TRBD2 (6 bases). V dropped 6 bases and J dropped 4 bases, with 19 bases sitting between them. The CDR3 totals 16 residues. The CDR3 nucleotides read TGTGCCAGCAGCACCCTACTCATGGGGAGGTACAATGAGCAGTTCTTC. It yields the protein CASSTLLMGRYNEQFF.

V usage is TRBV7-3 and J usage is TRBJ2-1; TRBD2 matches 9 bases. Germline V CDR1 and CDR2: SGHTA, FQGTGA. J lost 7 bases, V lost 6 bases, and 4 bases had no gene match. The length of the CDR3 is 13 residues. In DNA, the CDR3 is TGTGCCAGCAGGGGGACTAGCCAAAATGAGCAGTTCTTC. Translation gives CASRGTSQNEQFF. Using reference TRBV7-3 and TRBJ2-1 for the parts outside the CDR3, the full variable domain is GAGVSQTPSNKVTEKGKYVELRCDPISGHTALYWYRQSLGQGPEFLIYFQGTGAADDSGLPNDRFFAVRPEGSVSTLKIQRTERGDSAVYLCASRGTSQNEQFFGPGTRLTVL.

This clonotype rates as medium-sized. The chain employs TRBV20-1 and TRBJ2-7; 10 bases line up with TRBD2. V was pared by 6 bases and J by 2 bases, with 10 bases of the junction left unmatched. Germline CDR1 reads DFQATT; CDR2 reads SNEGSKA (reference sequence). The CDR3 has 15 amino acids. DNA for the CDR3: TGCAGTGCGCCGAGCCGGACTAGCGGAACCTACGAGCAGTACTTC. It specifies CSAPSRTSGTYEQYF.

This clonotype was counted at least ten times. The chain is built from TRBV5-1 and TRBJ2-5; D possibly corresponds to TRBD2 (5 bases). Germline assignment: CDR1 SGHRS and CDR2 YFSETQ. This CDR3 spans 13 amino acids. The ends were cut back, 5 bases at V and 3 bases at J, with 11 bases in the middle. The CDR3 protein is CASRLGAEETQYF. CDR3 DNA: TGCGCCAGCAGACTCGGAGCGGAAGAGACCCAGTACTTC.

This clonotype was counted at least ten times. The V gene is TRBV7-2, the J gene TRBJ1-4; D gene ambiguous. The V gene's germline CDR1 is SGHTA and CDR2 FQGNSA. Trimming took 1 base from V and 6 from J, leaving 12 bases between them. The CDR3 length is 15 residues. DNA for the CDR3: TGTGCCAGCAGCTTAGGACATCCAAGGCATGAAAAACTGTTTTTT. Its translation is CASSLGHPRHEKLFF.